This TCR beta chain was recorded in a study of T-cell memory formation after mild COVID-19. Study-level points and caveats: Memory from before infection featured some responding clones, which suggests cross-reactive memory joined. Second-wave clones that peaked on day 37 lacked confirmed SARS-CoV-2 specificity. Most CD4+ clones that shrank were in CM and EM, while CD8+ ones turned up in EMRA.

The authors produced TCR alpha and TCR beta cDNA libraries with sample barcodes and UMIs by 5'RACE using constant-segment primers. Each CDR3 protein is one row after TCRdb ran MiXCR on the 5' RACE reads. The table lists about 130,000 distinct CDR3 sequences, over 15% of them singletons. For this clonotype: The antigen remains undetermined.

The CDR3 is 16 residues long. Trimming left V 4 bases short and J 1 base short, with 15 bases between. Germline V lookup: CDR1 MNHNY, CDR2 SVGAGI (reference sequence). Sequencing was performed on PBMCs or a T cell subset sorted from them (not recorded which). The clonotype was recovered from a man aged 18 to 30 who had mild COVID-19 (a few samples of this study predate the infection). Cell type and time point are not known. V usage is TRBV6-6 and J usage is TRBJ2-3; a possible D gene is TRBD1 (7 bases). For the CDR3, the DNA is TGTGCCAGCAGTTCTCCCCAGGGGGGACGCACAGATACGCAGTATTTT. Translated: CASSSPQGGRTDTQYF.